This passage covers 14 T cell receptor beta chains from one sample sequenced in a study of blood T cell repertoires in COVID-19. Some clones are missing from TCRdb's copy, which holds only in-frame ones; the method was immunoSEQ multiplex PCR. This sample has roughly 250,000 clones; about 88% occur once, and the top ten carry around 2%. The sample consisted of peripheral blood. Receptors were obtained from a woman between 40 and 55 years old who had recovered from COVID-19.

The sample holds one count of this clone. The CDR3 region has the DNA TGTGCCAGCAGCTCAATGACTGGCAGCTCCTACAATGAGCAGTTCTTC. Translating it yields CASSSMTGSSYNEQFF. The chain joins TRBV4-2 to TRBJ2-1, with D uncertain. CDR1 and CDR2 (germline): LGHNA, YNFKEQ. The V end lost 5 bases, the J end lost 0 bases, and 14 bases lay between the germline ends. This CDR3 has 16 residues.

This chain uses TRBV9 with TRBJ1-4, with a possible D match to TRBD1 (6 bases). CDR3 size: 15 residues. CDR1 is SGDLS and CDR2 is YYNGEE in the germline V gene. V lost 3 bases and J lost 8, with 17 bases in between. CDR3 in amino acids: CASSAQGRDGEKLFF. CDR3 nucleotides: TGTGCCAGCAGCGCCCAGGGGAGAGATGGAGAAAAACTGTTTTTT.

The chain employs TRBV9 and TRBJ2-5, with 9 bases identical to TRBD1. V lost 0 bases and J lost 4; bases outside the gene matches: 7. Germline CDR1 and CDR2: SGDLS and YYNGEE. The CDR3 length is 16 residues. The CDR3 loop is CASSVVSGQGGETQYF. The CDR3 bases are TGTGCCAGCAGCGTAGTTTCGGGACAGGGAGGAGAGACCCAGTACTTC.

The chain is built from TRBV18 and TRBJ2-6; D is unresolved. CDR3 length: 14 residues. Germline V lookup: CDR1 KGHSH, CDR2 LQKENI. Trimming removed 5 bases at V and 1 base at J, with 6 bases between. CDR3 loop: CASSSTSGANVLTF. The DNA for the CDR3 is TGTGCCAGCTCAAGTACTTCTGGGGCCAACGTCCTGACTTTC.

The V and J genes are TRBV7-2 and TRBJ1-2, with a possible D match to TRBD1 (6 bases). Germline CDR1 SGHTA, CDR2 FQGNSA. Trimming removed 2 bases at V and 8 bases at J, with 12 bases between. This CDR3 is 13 amino acids long. This CDR3 is CASSLSGVEGYTF. The CDR3 DNA sequence: TGTGCCAGCAGCTTATCAGGGGTTGAAGGCTACACCTTC.

The CDR3 protein is CASRTRTGFHEQYF. DNA for the CDR3: TGTGCCAGTAGAACTAGGACAGGGTTCCACGAGCAGTACTTC. The rearrangement uses TRBV19 and TRBJ2-7, with 8 bases matching TRBD1. Germline V CDR1 and CDR2: LNHDA, SQIVND (reference sequence). The CDR3 covers 14 residues. V lost 6 bases to trimming and J lost 5 bases; unmatched junction nucleotides: 9.

This chain links TRBV28 with TRBJ1-3, with 7 bases lining up with TRBD1. From germline, CDR1 is MDHEN and CDR2 SYDVKM. This CDR3 comprises 15 residues. The V segment lost 4 bases and the J segment 7 bases; nucleotides outside the gene matches: 10. The CDR3 sequence: CASSYPRGLGNTIYF. The CDR3 nucleotides read TGTGCCAGCAGTTACCCTAGGGGGCTCGGCAACACCATATATTTT. Complete variable domain (other parts from reference TRBV28 and TRBJ1-3): DVKVTQSSRYLVKRTGEKVFLECVQDMDHENMFWYRQDPGLGLRLIYFSYDVKMKEKGDIPEGYSVSREKKERFSLILESASTNQTSMYLCASSYPRGLGNTIYFGEGSWLTVV.

Here the CDR3 reads CAWSAQVGNGYTF. The CDR3 coding sequence is TGTGCCTGGAGTGCTCAGGTCGGAAATGGCTACACCTTC. The chain recombines TRBV30 with TRBJ1-2; D ambiguous. Germline CDR1 GTSNPN, CDR2 SVGIG (reference sequence). The CDR3 runs to 13 residues. The germline V and J ends were trimmed by 1 base and 6 bases, with 12 bases remaining between them.

This chain joins TRBV5-1 and TRBJ2-7; TRBD2 matches 9 bases. Germline CDR1 SGHRS, CDR2 YFSETQ. V gave up 0 bases and J gave up 5 bases; unmatched junction bases: 3. The CDR3 length is 14 residues. CDR3: CASSLVLAGNEQYF. The CDR3 DNA reads as TGCGCCAGCAGCTTGGTCCTAGCGGGGAACGAGCAGTACTTC.

The chain couples TRBV6-5 to TRBJ2-1; 7 bases are a match to TRBD1. CDR3 length: 14 amino acids. CDR1 is MNHEY, CDR2 SVGAGI, per germline. Unmatched junction bases numbered 7, after V lost 8 bases and J lost 3 bases. The CDR3: CASARQGGYNEQFF. In nucleotides, the CDR3 is TGTGCCAGCGCTAGACAGGGCGGCTACAATGAGCAGTTCTTC.

This CDR3 is CSVESWGASYEQYF. CDR3 nucleotide sequence: TGCAGCGTTGAAAGTTGGGGCGCATCCTACGAGCAGTACTTC. The V gene is TRBV29-1, the J gene TRBJ2-7, with D perhaps TRBD1 (5 bases). V lost 2 bases to trimming and J lost 1 base, with 12 bases between them. CDR1 SQVTM and CDR2 ANQGSEA come from the germline V gene. The CDR3 runs 14 residues.

Only one count was recorded for this clone. The chain employs TRBV27 and TRBJ2-1; weak D call: TRBD2 (5 bases). Between the trimmed V and J ends, which lost 2 bases and 2 bases, there was a span of 10 bases. The CDR3 spans 15 residues. CDR1 and CDR2 from the germline V gene are MNHEY and SMNVEV (reference sequence). CDR3 protein: CASSLPRAPYNEQFF. The CDR3 bases are TGTGCCAGCAGTTTACCGAGGGCTCCCTACAATGAGCAGTTCTTC.

This rearrangement joins TRBV19 to TRBJ2-1; TRBD2 matches 7 bases. Germline V gives CDR1 LNHDA, CDR2 SQIVND (reference sequence). V gave up 2 bases and J gave up 1 base; unmatched junction bases: 5. The CDR3 runs 16 residues. The CDR3, as DNA: TGTGCCAGTAGTATATTTGCTAGCGGATCCTACAATGAGCAGTTCTTC. Its protein is CASSIFASGSYNEQFF. The full variable domain, completed using reference TRBV19 and TRBJ2-1, is DGGITQSPKYLFRKEGQNVTLSCEQNLNHDAMYWYRQDPGQGLRLIYYSQIVNDFQKGDIAEGYSVSREKKESFPLTVTSAQKNPTAFYLCASSIFASGSYNEQFFGPGTRLTVL.

This clone was counted a few times. The rearrangement joins TRBV6-5 to TRBJ1-2, with 9 bases that match TRBD1. Germline assignment: CDR1 MNHEY and CDR2 SVGAGI. The ends lost 4 bases at V and 0 bases at J; junction bases unmatched: 3. This CDR3 has 15 residues. The CDR3 spells CASSFGTGSNYGYTF. The CDR3 region has the DNA TGTGCCAGCAGTTTTGGGACAGGGTCTAACTATGGCTACACCTTC.